Listed here are 27 T cell receptor beta chains from one sample, sequenced in a study of regulatory T cells in long-lasting Graves disease. Noted time point: newly diagnosed GD, antithyroid drugs for less than 3 months. PBMCs were the source of the RNA used for TCR sequencing. Both iRepertoire HTBI primers and Arm-PCR of CDR3 regions were used to build the TCR beta libraries. TCRdb itself ran the multiplex PCR reads through MiXCR, one entry per CDR3 protein. This repertoire shows more than 400,000 distinct CDR3 sequences, 15% to 20% found once; its top ten account for less than 15%. These same data were also listed under a study on T cells in Graves' hyperthyroidism and ophthalmopathy.

The input for sequencing was peripheral blood mononuclear cells (PBMCs), taken at new diagnosis, from a patient treated with antithyroid drugs. The receptors were sampled from a man aged 40-50 years with Graves disease.

The chain is built from TRBV20-1 and TRBJ2-7; the D is unclear. From germline, CDR1 is DFQATT and CDR2 SNEGSKA (reference sequence). The CDR3 spans 12 residues. Trimming took off 3 bases at V and 4 bases at J, with 10 bases between the two ends. The CDR3 coding sequence is TGCAGTGCTAGTTCTCAGCGATACGAGCAGTACTTC. As protein: CSASSQRYEQYF.

At least ten counts were recorded for this clonotype. The rearrangement joins TRBV11-2 to TRBJ1-6; the D gene is possibly TRBD1 (5 bases). The V and J ends lost 5 bases and 5 bases respectively, with 10 bases between them. Germline V lookup: CDR1 SGHAT, CDR2 FQNNGV. There are 14 residues in the CDR3. The CDR3 DNA follows: TGTGCCAGCAGCCCGGGGACGGATAATTCACCCCTCCACTTT. It specifies CASSPGTDNSPLHF.

This clonotype showed up many times. The genes are TRBV6-5 and TRBJ2-3, with a weak D call TRBD2 (6 bases). This CDR3 is built from 13 residues. In germline, CDR1 is MNHEY, CDR2 SVGAGI. Trimming left V 2 bases short and J 9 bases short, with 12 bases between. CDR3 coding DNA: TGTGCCAGCAGTTACGCGGGATACCTGACGCAGTATTTT. Translating it yields CASSYAGYLTQYF.

The V call is TRBV12-3 or TRBV12-4, the J call TRBJ1-3; TRBD1 matches at 7 bases. The CDR3 contains 14 residues. The V and J ends lost 6 bases and 0 bases, in that order; junction bases with no gene match: 2. The CDR3 spells CASSRQGSGNTIYF. In nucleotides, the CDR3 is TGTGCCAGCAGCCGACAGGGCTCTGGAAACACCATATATTTT.

In its sample, this clonotype was seen many times. V and J are TRBV30 and TRBJ2-7; D is possibly TRBD2 (6 bases). The CDR3 runs to 15 residues. The V gene lost 1 base and the J gene lost 0 bases, with 13 bases spanning the gap. Per the germline V gene, CDR1 is GTSNPN and CDR2 is SVGIG (reference sequence). CDR3 sequence reads: CAWSGSLGGSYEQYF. As DNA, the CDR3 is TGTGCCTGGAGTGGAAGCCTGGGGGGCTCCTACGAGCAGTACTTC. Full variable domain (outside the CDR3, taken from reference TRBV30 and TRBJ2-7): SQTIHQWPATLVQPVGSPLSLECTVEGTSNPNLYWYRQAAGRGLQLLFYSVGIGQISSEVPQNLSASRPQDRQFILSSKKLLLSDSGFYLCAWSGSLGGSYEQYFGPGTRLTVT.

This clonotype was observed at least ten times. CDR3 in DNA: TGTGCCAGCAGTGCAGGACAGCTCTCTGGAAACACCATATATTTT. It translates to CASSAGQLSGNTIYF. The chain employs TRBV2 and TRBJ1-3; possibly TRBD1 for D (6 bases). This CDR3 contains 15 residues. The germline gives CDR1 SNHLY, CDR2 FYNNEI. V lost 4 bases, J lost 0 bases, and 10 bases lay in between.

In its sample, this clonotype was seen many times. This rearrangement joins TRBV3-1 to TRBJ2-1; D gene uncertain. This CDR3 contains 15 residues. V lost 0 bases, J lost 1 base, and 7 bases lay in between. Germline V gene lookup returns CDR1 LGHDT and CDR2 YNNKEL (reference sequence). The CDR3 is CASSQDGVSYNEQFF. The CDR3 DNA reads as TGTGCCAGCAGCCAAGACGGAGTTTCCTACAATGAGCAGTTCTTC.

This clonotype was counted a few times. V usage is TRBV19 and J usage is TRBJ1-1; D is perhaps TRBD1 (5 bases). This CDR3 has 12 residues. Germline V gene data show CDR1 as LNHDA and CDR2 as SQIVND (reference sequence). V was pared by 6 bases and J by 10 bases, with 15 bases between. The CDR3 DNA sequence: TGTGCCAGTAGCAACGTCAGGGTCGGAGCTTTCTTT. This translates into CASSNVRVGAFF.

CDR3: CSARGLAGVFPYNEQFF. CDR3 nucleotides: TGCAGTGCCCGGGGACTAGCGGGAGTGTTCCCCTACAATGAGCAGTTCTTC. The J gene is TRBJ2-1, the V gene TRBV20-1, with 14 positions matching TRBD2. The CDR3 has 17 residues. After removal of 6 bases from V and 2 bases from J, the junction contained 9 bases not matched to a gene. From germline, CDR1 is DFQATT and CDR2 SNEGSKA (reference sequence).

This clonotype was seen repeatedly, ten times or more. The chain recombines TRBV19 with TRBJ2-1, with D perhaps matching TRBD2 (6 bases). Germline V lookup: CDR1 LNHDA, CDR2 SQIVND (reference sequence). V lost 8 bases and J lost 5, with 19 bases in between. The CDR3 has 15 amino acids. In nucleotides, the CDR3 is TGTGCCAGTGGAACTGCGGGGAACCCCGACAATGAGCAGTTCTTC. It codes for CASGTAGNPDNEQFF.

This clonotype has ten or more counts. The genes are TRBV20-1 and TRBJ2-1, with 9 bases matching TRBD2. Per the germline V gene, CDR1 is DFQATT and CDR2 is SNEGSKA (reference sequence). The CDR3 totals 14 residues. With 3 bases clipped from V and 3 bases from J, the junction kept 3 bases outside the gene matches. The CDR3 sequence is CSARREGYYNEQFF. CDR3 coding DNA: TGCAGTGCTAGGCGGGAGGGTTACTACAATGAGCAGTTCTTC.

This clonotype was picked up many times. The chain links TRBV2 to TRBJ2-1; 16 bases are a match to TRBD2. This CDR3 is built from 18 residues. In germline, CDR1 is SNHLY, CDR2 FYNNEI. Trimming took 6 bases from V and 1 from J; bases not matched to a gene: 6. CDR3 in amino acids: CASRGLAGGPSSYNEQFF. The CDR3 region has the DNA TGTGCCAGCAGGGGACTAGCGGGAGGGCCCTCGTCCTACAATGAGCAGTTCTTC.

The V call is TRBV27, the J call TRBJ2-7, with D perhaps assigned TRBD1 or TRBD2 (5 bases each). CDR3 length: 15 residues. Germline CDR1 reads MNHEY; CDR2 reads SMNVEV (reference sequence). Trimming removed 2 bases from V and 4 bases from J, with 15 bases in between. CDR3 sequence reads: CASSLRRQGRYEQYF. The CDR3 bases are TGTGCCAGCAGTTTAAGGAGGCAGGGACGGTACGAGCAGTACTTC.

This clonotype was recorded at least ten times. This chain connects TRBV18 to TRBJ2-3; D possibly corresponds to TRBD1 (5 bases). This CDR3 region has 15 residues. CDR1 and CDR2 from the germline V gene are KGHSH and LQKENI. V was pared by 0 bases and J by 5 bases, with 12 bases between. The CDR3 DNA sequence: TGTGCCAGCTCACCACCCGCAGGGCGCGGAGATACGCAGTATTTT. This codes for CASSPPAGRGDTQYF. The full variable domain, its missing parts supplied by reference TRBV18 and TRBJ2-3, is NAGVMQNPRHLVRRRGQEARLRCSPMKGHSHVYWYRQLPEEGLKFMVYLQKENIIDESGMPKERFSAEFPKEGPSILRIQQVVRGDSAAYFCASSPPAGRGDTQYFGPGTRLTVL.

There are many counts of this clonotype. The CDR3 region has the DNA TGTGCCAGCAGAACGGGGGGGGGTTCTAAAGAGACCCAGTACTTC. It is translated as CASRTGGGSKETQYF. The chain combines TRBV12-3 or TRBV12-4 with TRBJ2-5; 8 bases line up with TRBD2. The CDR3 contains 15 residues. V lost 6 bases and J lost 3; bases outside the gene matches: 9.

This clonotype was observed a single time. The chain recombines TRBV19 with TRBJ1-1; D gene uncertain. The CDR3 consists of 14 residues. Per the germline V gene, CDR1 is LNHDA and CDR2 is SQIVND (reference sequence). Deletions cut 7 bases from V and 4 bases from J, with 16 bases between. Written as DNA, the CDR3 is TGTGCCAGTAAGACAACGGGCAGTTTCACTGAAGCTTTCTTT. Translated: CASKTTGSFTEAFF.

This clonotype showed up many times. The chain couples TRBV28 to TRBJ2-7; 9 bases fit TRBD1. This CDR3 is built from 14 residues. Unmatched junction bases numbered 5, after V lost 6 bases and J lost 2 bases. CDR1 and CDR2 (germline): MDHEN, SYDVKM. The CDR3 DNA sequence: TGTGCCAGCAGAGCCGGGACAGGGACCTACGAGCAGTACTTC. Its translation: CASRAGTGTYEQYF.

This clonotype was recorded at least ten times. The chain couples TRBV28 to TRBJ2-7; D might be TRBD1 (6 bases). Per the germline V gene, CDR1 is MDHEN and CDR2 is SYDVKM. The V gene lost 5 bases and the J gene lost 5 bases, with 22 bases spanning the gap. This CDR3 has 16 residues. The CDR3 nucleotides read TGTGCCAGCAGTCTCCCACAGGGAGCCGATATCGACGAGCAGTACTTC. Translated: CASSLPQGADIDEQYF.

This clonotype has a count of ten or more. This rearrangement joins TRBV11-2 to TRBJ1-1; D might be TRBD1 (5 bases). The germline gives CDR1 SGHAT, CDR2 FQNNGV. This CDR3 has 13 residues. Trimming took off 4 bases at V and 4 bases at J, with 10 bases between the two ends. As DNA, the CDR3 is TGTGCCAGCAGCTCCGGGGGAGGCACTGAAGCTTTCTTT. The encoded protein is CASSSGGGTEAFF.

This clonotype came up once. A much bigger clone sits one base away, suggesting this may be a read error. The rearrangement uses TRBV7-9 and TRBJ2-7; D not certain. V was cut by 6 bases and J by 5 bases, with 14 bases left in between. This CDR3 has 13 amino acids. Per the germline V gene, CDR1 is SEHNR and CDR2 is FQNEAQ (reference sequence). The CDR3 loop reads CASSPATRDEQYF. In nucleotides, the CDR3 is TGTGCCAGCAGTCCGGCAACGCGAGACGAGCAGTACTTC. The whole variable domain, remainder taken from reference TRBV7-9 and TRBJ2-7, is DTGVSQNPRHKITKRGQNVTFRCDPISEHNRLYWYRQTLGQGPEFLTYFQNEAQLEKSRLLSDRFSAERPKGSFSTLEIQRTEQGDSAMYLCASSPATRDEQYFGPGTRLTVT.

This clonotype has a count of ten or more. The rearrangement joins TRBV5-1 to TRBJ2-7, with TRBD2 matching 13 bases. The CDR3 sequence is 14 residues long. Trimming cost V 4 bases and J 6 bases; bases outside gene matches: 4. Germline V gene lookup returns CDR1 SGHRS and CDR2 YFSETQ. Here the CDR3 reads CASSGTSGTIEQYF. CDR3 bases: TGCGCCAGCAGCGGGACTAGCGGGACCATCGAGCAGTACTTC.

This clonotype has only a few counts. The chain couples TRBV2 to TRBJ2-2, with D tentatively TRBD2 (6 bases). Germline V gene sequence: CDR1 SNHLY, CDR2 FYNNEI. The CDR3 runs to 14 residues. Deletions cut 5 bases from V and 8 bases from J, with 15 bases between. The CDR3 nucleotides read TGTGCCAGCAGTTTGCTCTCCGGGACTGGGGAGCTGTTTTTT. This gives the protein CASSLLSGTGELFF.

The genes are TRBV20-1 and TRBJ2-7; D unclear. The length of the CDR3 is 13 residues. CDR1 and CDR2 from the germline V gene are DFQATT and SNEGSKA (reference sequence). The germline V and J ends were trimmed by 6 bases and 4 bases, with 16 bases remaining between them. CDR3 nucleotides: TGCAGTGCCGACCGGGCTACCTTATACGAGCAGTACTTC. It specifies CSADRATLYEQYF.

This clonotype has only a few counts. The genes are TRBV2 and TRBJ2-7, with TRBD2 identical over 11 bases. CDR1 and CDR2 from the germline V gene are SNHLY and FYNNEI. After removal of 5 bases from V and 3 bases from J, the junction contained 6 bases not matched to a gene. This CDR3 contains 15 residues. CDR3 amino acids: CASSKGTSGGYEQYF. For the CDR3, the DNA is TGTGCCAGCAGTAAGGGGACTAGCGGAGGCTACGAGCAGTACTTC. The whole variable domain, remainder taken from reference TRBV2 and TRBJ2-7, is EPEVTQTPSHQVTQMGQEVILRCVPISNHLYFYWYRQILGQKVEFLVSFYNNEISEKSEIFDDQFSVERPDGSNFTLKIRSTKLEDSAMYFCASSKGTSGGYEQYFGPGTRLTVT.

As concerns this clonotype: Just one base apart from a much larger clone, this may be a read error. The gene calls are TRBV28 and TRBJ2-5; either TRBD1 or TRBD2 may fit D (6 bases each). Germline loops: CDR1 MDHEN, CDR2 SYDVKM. CDR3 length equals 15 residues. CDR3 region: CGSRGGGAGQETQYF. DNA of the CDR3: TGTGGCAGCAGGGGCGGAGGGGCCGGCCAAGAGACCCAGTACTTC.

The table lists this clonotype with many counts. This rearrangement joins TRBV5-6 to TRBJ2-5; 7 nucleotides align to TRBD2. The CDR3 contains 15 residues. V lost 5 bases, J lost 5 bases, and 12 bases stayed unmatched. The germline V gene has CDR1 SGHDT and CDR2 YYEEEE. CDR3 bases: TGTGCCAGCAGACCTTCACTAGCGCCCCAGGAGACCCAGTACTTC. Its protein is CASRPSLAPQETQYF. Combining the CDR3 with reference TRBV5-6 and TRBJ2-5 gives the whole variable domain DAGVTQSPTHLIKTRGQQVTLRCSPKSGHDTVSWYQQALGQGPQFIFQYYEEEERQRGNFPDRFSGHQFPNYSSELNVNALLLGDSALYLCASRPSLAPQETQYFGPGTRLLVL.

The V call is TRBV3-1, the J call TRBJ2-2, with D unclear. V lost 0 bases and J lost 4, with 12 bases in between. The CDR3 runs to 16 residues. Germline loops: CDR1 LGHDT, CDR2 YNNKEL (reference sequence). The chain's CDR3 is CASSQERRPSTGELFF. For the CDR3, the DNA is TGTGCCAGCAGCCAAGAACGGAGACCTAGCACCGGGGAGCTGTTTTTT. The full variable domain, its missing parts supplied by reference TRBV3-1 and TRBJ2-2, is DTAVSQTPKYLVTQMGNDKSIKCEQNLGHDTMYWYKQDSKKFLKIMFSYNNKELIINETVPNRFSPKSPDKAHLNLHINSLELGDSAVYFCASSQERRPSTGELFFGEGSRLTVL.